This T cell receptor beta chain was recorded in a study of beta chain features in type 1 diabetes. The V segment lost 0 bases and the J segment 7 bases; nucleotides outside the gene matches: 7. CDR1 is MGHRA, CDR2 YSYEKL, per germline. This CDR3 region has 16 residues. Study outcomes and limitations: VDJ junctions from type 1 diabetes patients carried fewer insertions and larger deletions.

This clone was found a few times. The antigen remains undetermined. Reverse transcription of all isolated RNA meant that expressed TCRB transcripts were sequenced. The repertoire was sequenced with immunoSEQ multiplex PCR; TCRdb's copy has only in-frame clones and lacks some. Of around 140,000 clones listed, about 9.1% are singletons. The chain couples TRBV4-1 to TRBJ2-1; 9 bases align to TRBD1. Sequencing input: central memory CD4+ T cells from blood. This sequence was found in a woman aged 40 to 50 in good health. The DNA for the CDR3 is TGCGCCAGCAGCCAAGATAGGACAGGGGTTAGGAATGAGCAGTTCTTC. Amino acid sequence: CASSQDRTGVRNEQFF.